This T cell receptor beta chain was captured by sequencing in a study of radiotherapy plus CTLA-4 blockade in lung cancer. Notes on the study in general: Blood-borne expansion of tumor-derived TCR clones followed radiotherapy plus ipilimumab.

TCRdb's copy holds only in-frame clones and misses some; the assay was immunoSEQ multiplex PCR. This sample yields 95,000 to 150,000 clones, of which around 90% are seen a single time; 6.9% belongs to the top ten. Germline assignment: CDR1 MNHEY and CDR2 SVGAGI. The CDR3 contains 15 residues. The J segment lost 7 bases and the V segment lost 4 bases, leaving 7 bases of the junction unmatched. With respect to this clone: The antigen is undetermined.

The clonotype was recovered from a human donor with non-small cell lung cancer that progressed on radiotherapy plus ipilimumab. The gene calls are TRBV6-5 and TRBJ1-6; 7 bases agree with TRBD1. Sequenced material: peripheral blood, taken from a patient treated with radiotherapy plus ipilimumab. The CDR3 protein is CASSWSRQGNSPLHF. The CDR3 DNA reads as TGTGCCAGCAGTTGGTCCCGACAGGGAAATTCACCCCTCCACTTT.